The T cell receptor beta chain described here comes from a study of blood T cell repertoires in COVID-19. Study background: Samples representing acute and convalescent COVID-19 were sourced from the United States, Italy and Spain. From T cells, B-cell-depleted T cells, or PBMCs came the material, which was cDNA or gDNA.

This clone was seen just once. V lost 9 bases to trimming and J lost 5 bases; unmatched junction nucleotides: 8. CDR1 is MDHEN, CDR2 SYDVKM, per germline. The CDR3 consists of 15 residues. Clones were sequenced by immunoSEQ multiplex PCR, and TCRdb holds only the in-frame ones, with some missing. Altogether over 120,000 clones are present, about 79% being singletons, with the ten largest covering approximately 10%. Material: peripheral blood. The chain has TRBV28 and TRBJ2-3; the match to TRBD2 covers 13 bases. This TCR came from a man between 60 and 70 years old with active or convalescent COVID-19. For the CDR3, the DNA is TGTGCCAGTACCCGGACTAGCGGGAGAGTAGATACGCAGTATTTT. This encodes CASTRTSGRVDTQYF.